The sequence of this T cell receptor (beta chain) was determined in a study of tumor-infiltrating lymphocytes in primary liver carcinoma. Study-wide background: The patients, men and women alike, were aged 30 to 69 years.

Worth noting for this clonotype: Germline is not matched at one junction end, which may reflect a read error.

It was from about 19-30 mg of unsorted bulk tissue that RNA and DNA were co-extracted. Resection treated the patients' primary liver carcinoma. None of the patients had received treatment, and all had chronic HBV infection. Priming with a constant-region primer yielded TCR beta cDNA from roughly 500 ng total RNA. Amplification in three nested multiplex PCR rounds with slightly modified ARM-PCR gave rise to TCR beta libraries. The two initial PCR rounds, nine to eleven cycles each, used TRBV1-TRBV30 forward and C-beta reverse primers. TCRdb called the multiplex PCR reads again in MiXCR, with one record for every CDR3 protein. The sample lists 95,000 to 150,000 distinct CDR3 sequences; less than 80% were seen once. Germline values: CDR1 SGHAT, CDR2 FQNNGV. This CDR3 is 12 amino acids long.

This clonotype was obtained from a woman aged 55-69 years with primary liver carcinoma and hepatitis B virus infection. The rearrangement uses TRBV11-2 and TRBJ2-1; D call uncertain. Material: liver tumor tissue from sampling region 1. Subset denoted: tumor region T1, superior pole. CDR3 nucleotides: TGTGCGAGCAGCTTAGGAGCTAGTGAGCAGTTCTTC. Its protein product is CASSLGASEQFF.